These T cell receptor beta chains were read from a single sample in a study of cytomegalovirus exposure and HLA in healthy donors. Some clones are missing from TCRdb's copy, which holds only in-frame ones; the method was immunoSEQ multiplex PCR. This sample carries 120,000 or so clones, roughly 70% of them seen once, and the ten largest clones take around 3.9%. The sample comprised PBMCs. These TCRs come from a woman between 40 and 55 years old in good health and CMV-seronegative. Both conserved end residues are part of each CDR3. Each record gives: clone size, V gene, D gene, J gene, CDR3 protein, CDR3 DNA. D genes are given only for firm matches. Clone size is shown for a subset of rows, as once, few, many or a class of expanded clone.

clone_size: NA; v_call: TRBV7-9; d_call: NA; j_call: TRBJ2-1; cdr3_aa: CSSSLGGGNEQFF; cdr3_nt: TGTTCCAGCAGCTTAGGGGGGGGGAATGAGCAGTTCTTC
clone_size: NA; v_call: TRBV30; d_call: TRBD1; j_call: TRBJ1-4; cdr3_aa: CAWSAQGASLFF; cdr3_nt: TGTGCCTGGAGTGCACAGGGGGCGAGCCTGTTTTTT
clone_size: NA; v_call: TRBV19; d_call: NA; j_call: TRBJ1-1; cdr3_aa: CASSMTGMNTEAFF; cdr3_nt: TGTGCCAGTAGTATGACAGGCATGAACACTGAAGCTTTCTTT
clone_size: NA; v_call: TRBV2; d_call: NA; j_call: TRBJ2-3; cdr3_aa: CASSVLDTSTDTQYF; cdr3_nt: TGTGCCAGCAGTGTGTTAGACACTAGCACAGATACGCAGTATTTT
clone_size: NA; v_call: TRBV7-2; d_call: NA; j_call: TRBJ2-1; cdr3_aa: CASSLEVGRQFF; cdr3_nt: TGTGCCAGCAGCTTAGAGGTGGGGAGGCAGTTCTTC
clone_size: NA; v_call: TRBV18; d_call: TRBD2; j_call: TRBJ2-1; cdr3_aa: CASSPAGGSLVNEQFF; cdr3_nt: TGTGCCAGCTCACCAGCGGGGGGGAGTTTGGTTAATGAGCAGTTCTTC
clone_size: once; v_call: TRBV5-1; d_call: TRBD2; j_call: TRBJ2-7; cdr3_aa: CASRPRREGRYEQYF; cdr3_nt: TGCGCCAGCAGGCCCCGGCGGGAGGGCCGCTACGAGCAGTACTTC
clone_size: NA; v_call: TRBV4-1; d_call: NA; j_call: TRBJ1-2; cdr3_aa: CASSQVGGGAGYTF; cdr3_nt: TGCGCCAGCAGCCAAGTCGGGGGTGGGGCTGGCTACACCTTC
clone_size: NA; v_call: TRBV5-1; d_call: TRBD1; j_call: TRBJ2-5; cdr3_aa: CASSLPTGTGNQETQYF; cdr3_nt: TGCGCCAGCAGCTTGCCGACCGGGACAGGCAACCAAGAGACCCAGTACTTC
clone_size: NA; v_call: TRBV27; d_call: NA; j_call: TRBJ2-7; cdr3_aa: CASSYRTGYEQYF; cdr3_nt: TGTGCCAGCAGTTACCGAACAGGGTACGAGCAGTACTTC
clone_size: NA; v_call: TRBV6-1; d_call: TRBD1; j_call: TRBJ2-1; cdr3_aa: CASSEPGQAYNEQFF; cdr3_nt: TGTGCCAGCAGTGAACCGGGACAGGCGTACAATGAGCAGTTCTTC
clone_size: NA; v_call: TRBV18; d_call: TRBD1; j_call: TRBJ2-7; cdr3_aa: CASSRTGFGEQYF; cdr3_nt: TGTGCCAGCTCCCGGACAGGGTTCGGCGAGCAGTACTTC
clone_size: NA; v_call: TRBV9; d_call: NA; j_call: TRBJ1-3; cdr3_aa: CASSVDGRGNTIYF; cdr3_nt: TGTGCCAGCAGCGTAGACGGCAGGGGAAACACCATATATTTT
clone_size: NA; v_call: TRBV25-1; d_call: TRBD1; j_call: TRBJ2-1; cdr3_aa: CASETGAAYNEQFF; cdr3_nt: TGTGCCAGCGAAACAGGGGCGGCCTACAATGAGCAGTTCTTC
clone_size: few; v_call: TRBV7-3; d_call: NA; j_call: TRBJ1-5; cdr3_aa: CASRSKGAFSNQPQHF; cdr3_nt: TGTGCCAGCAGATCTAAAGGGGCCTTTAGCAATCAGCCCCAGCATTTT
clone_size: NA; v_call: TRBV30; d_call: TRBD1; j_call: TRBJ2-3; cdr3_aa: CAWSAGTGTADTQYF; cdr3_nt: TGTGCCTGGAGCGCCGGGACAGGAACAGCAGATACGCAGTATTTT
clone_size: NA; v_call: TRBV2; d_call: TRBD1; j_call: TRBJ2-7; cdr3_aa: CASSDPSRDSFYEQYF; cdr3_nt: TGTGCCAGCAGTGATCCCAGCCGGGACAGCTTCTACGAGCAGTACTTC
clone_size: NA; v_call: TRBV25-1; d_call: NA; j_call: TRBJ2-3; cdr3_aa: CASSFGTGVQDTQYF; cdr3_nt: TGTGCCAGCAGTTTCGGGACGGGAGTCCAGGATACGCAGTATTTT
clone_size: NA; v_call: TRBV7-3; d_call: TRBD2; j_call: TRBJ2-1; cdr3_aa: CASSTWTSPSEQFF; cdr3_nt: TGTGCCAGCAGCACCTGGACTAGCCCTAGTGAGCAGTTCTTC
clone_size: NA; v_call: TRBV30; d_call: NA; j_call: TRBJ2-2; cdr3_aa: CACQGSGELFF; cdr3_nt: TGTGCCTGTCAGGGATCCGGGGAGCTGTTTTTT
clone_size: few; v_call: TRBV7-6; d_call: NA; j_call: TRBJ2-1; cdr3_aa: CASSLAGGASYNEQFF; cdr3_nt: TGTGCCAGCAGCTTAGCAGGGGGGGCCTCCTACAATGAGCAGTTCTTC
clone_size: NA; v_call: TRBV19; d_call: TRBD1; j_call: TRBJ2-1; cdr3_aa: CASSIILDRGNNEQFF; cdr3_nt: TGTGCCAGTAGTATTATCCTAGACAGGGGCAACAATGAGCAGTTCTTC
clone_size: NA; v_call: TRBV4-1; d_call: NA; j_call: TRBJ2-5; cdr3_aa: CASSQDRPGGSSKTQYF; cdr3_nt: TGCGCCAGCAGCCAAGATAGACCAGGGGGGAGCTCTAAGACCCAGTACTTC
clone_size: NA; v_call: TRBV19; d_call: TRBD1; j_call: TRBJ1-2; cdr3_aa: CASSMRTGAYGYTF; cdr3_nt: TGTGCCAGTAGTATGCGGACAGGAGCCTATGGCTACACCTTC
clone_size: NA; v_call: TRBV5-1; d_call: TRBD1; j_call: TRBJ1-2; cdr3_aa: CASSFRGQGPTNYGYTF; cdr3_nt: TGCGCCAGCAGCTTTCGCGGACAGGGGCCAACTAACTATGGCTACACCTTC
clone_size: few; v_call: TRBV7-9; d_call: NA; j_call: TRBJ1-3; cdr3_aa: CSSSRRVPGLSGNTIYF; cdr3_nt: TGTTCCAGCAGCCGACGTGTGCCAGGGCTCTCTGGAAACACCATATATTTT
clone_size: few; v_call: TRBV5-1; d_call: TRBD1; j_call: TRBJ2-3; cdr3_aa: CASSLARQGAGDTQYF; cdr3_nt: TGCGCCAGCAGCTTGGCGCGACAGGGGGCTGGAGATACGCAGTATTTT
clone_size: NA; v_call: TRBV18; d_call: TRBD1; j_call: TRBJ1-2; cdr3_aa: CASSPDGGTGDGYTF; cdr3_nt: TGTGCCAGCTCACCCGACGGGGGGACAGGGGATGGCTACACCTTC
clone_size: NA; v_call: TRBV5-1; d_call: TRBD2; j_call: TRBJ2-7; cdr3_aa: CASSSGPTSGAYEQYF; cdr3_nt: TGCGCCAGCAGCTCCGGACCAACTAGCGGGGCCTACGAGCAGTACTTC
clone_size: NA; v_call: TRBV2; d_call: NA; j_call: TRBJ2-2; cdr3_aa: CASSEFYRPDTGELFF; cdr3_nt: TGTGCCAGCAGTGAGTTTTACAGGCCGGACACCGGGGAGCTGTTTTTT
clone_size: NA; v_call: TRBV5-1; d_call: TRBD2; j_call: TRBJ2-5; cdr3_aa: CASSLAASGSWETQYF; cdr3_nt: TGCGCCAGCAGCTTGGCTGCTAGCGGGAGTTGGGAGACCCAGTACTTC
clone_size: once; v_call: TRBV7-9; d_call: TRBD1; j_call: TRBJ1-2; cdr3_aa: CASSYRGNGYTF; cdr3_nt: TGTGCCAGCAGCTACAGGGGGAATGGCTACACCTTC
clone_size: NA; v_call: TRBV2; d_call: NA; j_call: TRBJ1-4; cdr3_aa: CASSDSATNEKLFF; cdr3_nt: TGTGCCAGCAGCGACAGTGCAACTAATGAAAAACTGTTTTTT
clone_size: NA; v_call: TRBV7-8; d_call: NA; j_call: TRBJ1-2; cdr3_aa: CASSPERLRTNYGYTF; cdr3_nt: TGTGCCAGCAGCCCAGAGCGGTTGAGGACTAACTATGGCTACACCTTC
clone_size: NA; v_call: TRBV9; d_call: TRBD1; j_call: TRBJ1-1; cdr3_aa: CASSAGGKSTEAFF; cdr3_nt: TGTGCCAGCAGCGCAGGGGGAAAGAGCACTGAAGCTTTCTTT
clone_size: NA; v_call: TRBV9; d_call: NA; j_call: TRBJ1-6; cdr3_aa: CASSVGDSSSYNSPLHF; cdr3_nt: TGTGCCAGCAGCGTAGGGGACTCAAGCTCCTATAATTCACCCCTCCACTTT
clone_size: few; v_call: TRBV4-3; d_call: TRBD2; j_call: TRBJ2-1; cdr3_aa: CASSQGTSGRGYNEQFF; cdr3_nt: TGCGCCAGCAGCCAAGGGACTAGCGGGAGAGGGTACAATGAGCAGTTCTTC
clone_size: once; v_call: TRBV27; d_call: NA; j_call: TRBJ1-1; cdr3_aa: CASSLTDPGLNTEAFF; cdr3_nt: TGTGCCAGCAGTCTGACGGACCCAGGGTTGAACACTGAAGCTTTCTTT
clone_size: NA; v_call: TRBV30; d_call: NA; j_call: TRBJ1-2; cdr3_aa: CAWSGQGNYGYTF; cdr3_nt: TGTGCCTGGAGTGGGCAGGGGAACTATGGCTACACCTTC
clone_size: NA; v_call: TRBV6-5; d_call: NA; j_call: TRBJ1-1; cdr3_aa: CASSRASIGTEAFF; cdr3_nt: TGTGCCAGTTCCAGGGCCTCGATTGGGACTGAAGCTTTCTTT
clone_size: NA; v_call: TRBV18; d_call: NA; j_call: TRBJ2-3; cdr3_aa: CASSLQGPSDTQYF; cdr3_nt: TGTGCCAGCTCCCTCCAGGGTCCGTCAGATACGCAGTATTTT